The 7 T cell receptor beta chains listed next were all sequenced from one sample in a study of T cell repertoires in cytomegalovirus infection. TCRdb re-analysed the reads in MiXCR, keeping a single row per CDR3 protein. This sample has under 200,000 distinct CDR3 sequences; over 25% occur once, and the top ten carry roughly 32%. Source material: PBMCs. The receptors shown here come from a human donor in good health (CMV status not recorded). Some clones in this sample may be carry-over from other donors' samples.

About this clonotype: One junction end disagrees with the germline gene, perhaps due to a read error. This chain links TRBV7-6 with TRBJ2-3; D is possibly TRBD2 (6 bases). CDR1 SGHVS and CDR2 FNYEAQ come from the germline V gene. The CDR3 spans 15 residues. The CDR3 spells CASSLYGIGGDTQYF. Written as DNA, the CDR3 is TGTGCTAGCAGCCTGTACGGGATTGGAGGGGATACGCAGTATTTT.

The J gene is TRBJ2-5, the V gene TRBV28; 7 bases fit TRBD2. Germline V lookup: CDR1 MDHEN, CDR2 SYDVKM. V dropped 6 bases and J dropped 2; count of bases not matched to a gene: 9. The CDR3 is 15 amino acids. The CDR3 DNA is TGTGCCAGCAGCTCCATAGCGGGCAGACAAGAGACCCAGTACTTC. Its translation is CASSSIAGRQETQYF. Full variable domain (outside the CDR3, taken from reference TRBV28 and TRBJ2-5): DVKVTQSSRYLVKRTGEKVFLECVQDMDHENMFWYRQDPGLGLRLIYFSYDVKMKEKGDIPEGYSVSREKKERFSLILESASTNQTSMYLCASSSIAGRQETQYFGPGTRLLVL.

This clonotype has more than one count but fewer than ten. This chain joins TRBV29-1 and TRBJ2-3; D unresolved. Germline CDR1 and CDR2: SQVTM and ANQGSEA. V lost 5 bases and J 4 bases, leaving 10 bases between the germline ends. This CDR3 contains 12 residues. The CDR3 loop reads CSVTNGADTQYF. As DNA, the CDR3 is TGCAGCGTTACGAATGGGGCAGATACGCAGTATTTT.

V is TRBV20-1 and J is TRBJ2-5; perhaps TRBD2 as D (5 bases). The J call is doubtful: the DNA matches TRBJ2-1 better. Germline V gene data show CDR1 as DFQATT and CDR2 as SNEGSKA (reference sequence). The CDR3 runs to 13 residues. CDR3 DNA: TGCAGTGCTAGTCCCACATGGGGAGAGACCCAGTTCTTC. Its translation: CSASPTWGETQFF.

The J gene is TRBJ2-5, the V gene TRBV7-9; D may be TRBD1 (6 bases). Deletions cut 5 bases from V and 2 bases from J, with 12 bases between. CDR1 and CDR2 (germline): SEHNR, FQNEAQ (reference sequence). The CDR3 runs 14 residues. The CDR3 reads CASSPGQQQETQYF. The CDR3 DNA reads TGTGCCAGCAGCCCCGGACAGCAACAAGAGACCCAGTACTTC.

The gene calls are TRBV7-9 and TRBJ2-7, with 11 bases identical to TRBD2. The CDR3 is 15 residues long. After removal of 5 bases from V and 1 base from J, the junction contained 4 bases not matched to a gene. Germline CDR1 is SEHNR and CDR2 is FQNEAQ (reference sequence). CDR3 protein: CASSTRTSGSYEQYF. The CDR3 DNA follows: TGTGCCAGCAGCACCCGGACTAGCGGGTCCTACGAGCAGTACTTC.

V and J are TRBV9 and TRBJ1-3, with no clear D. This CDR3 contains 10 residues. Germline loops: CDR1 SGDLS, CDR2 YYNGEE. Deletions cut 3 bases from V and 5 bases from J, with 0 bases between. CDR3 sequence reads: CASSGNTIYF. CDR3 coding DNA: TGTGCCAGCAGCGGAAACACCATATATTTT. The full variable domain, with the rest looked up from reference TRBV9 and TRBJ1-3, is DSGVTQTPKHLITATGQRVTLRCSPRSGDLSVYWYQQSLDQGLQFLIQYYNGEERAKGNILERFSAQQFPDLHSELNLSSLELGDSALYFCASSGNTIYFGEGSWLTVV.